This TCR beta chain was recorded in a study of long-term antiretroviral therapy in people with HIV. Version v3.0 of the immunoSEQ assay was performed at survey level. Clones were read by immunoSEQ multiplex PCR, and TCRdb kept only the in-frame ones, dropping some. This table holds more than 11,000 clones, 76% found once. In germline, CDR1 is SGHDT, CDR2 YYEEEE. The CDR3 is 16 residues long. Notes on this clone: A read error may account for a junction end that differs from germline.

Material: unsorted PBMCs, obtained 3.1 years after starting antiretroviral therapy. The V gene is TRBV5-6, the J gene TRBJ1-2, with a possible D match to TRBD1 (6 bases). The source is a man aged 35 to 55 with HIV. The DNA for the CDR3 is TGTGCCAGCAGCTTGGGGTGGGGAGGGGGTAACGATGGCTACACCTTC. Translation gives CASSLGWGGGNDGYTF.